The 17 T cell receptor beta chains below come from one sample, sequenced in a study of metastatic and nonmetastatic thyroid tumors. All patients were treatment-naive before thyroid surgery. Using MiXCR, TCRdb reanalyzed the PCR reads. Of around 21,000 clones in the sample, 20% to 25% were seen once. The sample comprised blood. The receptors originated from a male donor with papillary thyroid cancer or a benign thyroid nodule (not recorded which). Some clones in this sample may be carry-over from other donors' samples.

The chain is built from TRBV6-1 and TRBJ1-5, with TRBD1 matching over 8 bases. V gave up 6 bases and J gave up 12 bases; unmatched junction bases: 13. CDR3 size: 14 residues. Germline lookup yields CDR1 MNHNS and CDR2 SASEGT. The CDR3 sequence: CASRVSTGGRLQHF. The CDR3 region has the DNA TGTGCCAGCAGAGTATCCACAGGGGGAAGGCTCCAGCATTTT.

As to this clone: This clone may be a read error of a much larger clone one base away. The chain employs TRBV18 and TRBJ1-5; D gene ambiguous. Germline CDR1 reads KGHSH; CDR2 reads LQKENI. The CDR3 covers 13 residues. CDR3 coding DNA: TGTTCCAGCTCACCAGAAGAGAATGGGTCCCAGCATTTT. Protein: CSSSPEENGSQHF.

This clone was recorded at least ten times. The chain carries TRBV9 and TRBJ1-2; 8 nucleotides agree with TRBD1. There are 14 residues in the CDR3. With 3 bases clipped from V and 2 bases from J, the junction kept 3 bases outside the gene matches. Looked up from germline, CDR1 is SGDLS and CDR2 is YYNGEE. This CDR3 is CASSGSGGNYGYTF. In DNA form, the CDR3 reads TGTGCCAGCAGCGGCTCAGGGGGCAACTATGGCTACACCTTC.

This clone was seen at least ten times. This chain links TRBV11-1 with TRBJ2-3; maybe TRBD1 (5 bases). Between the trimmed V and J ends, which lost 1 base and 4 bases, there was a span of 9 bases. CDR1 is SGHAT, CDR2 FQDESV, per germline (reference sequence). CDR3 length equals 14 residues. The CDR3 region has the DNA TGTGCCAGCAGCTTAGTAGGGGAAGCAGATACGCAGTATTTT. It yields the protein CASSLVGEADTQYF.

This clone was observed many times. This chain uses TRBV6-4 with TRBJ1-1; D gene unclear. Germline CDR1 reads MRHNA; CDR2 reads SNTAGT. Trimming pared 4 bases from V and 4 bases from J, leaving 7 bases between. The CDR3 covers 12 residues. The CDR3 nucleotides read TGTGCCAGCAGTGTGCCCGTCACTGAAGCTTTCTTT. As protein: CASSVPVTEAFF.

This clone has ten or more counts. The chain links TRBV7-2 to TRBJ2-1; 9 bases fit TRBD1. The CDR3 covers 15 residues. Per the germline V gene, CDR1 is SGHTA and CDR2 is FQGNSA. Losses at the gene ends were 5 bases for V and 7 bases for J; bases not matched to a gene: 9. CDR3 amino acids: CASSRTGDGVNEQFF. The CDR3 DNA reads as TGTGCCAGCAGCAGGACAGGGGACGGGGTAAATGAGCAGTTCTTC.

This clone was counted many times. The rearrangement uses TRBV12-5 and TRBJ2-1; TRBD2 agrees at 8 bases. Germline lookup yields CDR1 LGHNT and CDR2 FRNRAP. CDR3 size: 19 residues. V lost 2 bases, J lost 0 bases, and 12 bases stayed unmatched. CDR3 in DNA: TGTGCTAGTGGTTTGCGGGGTAGCGGGGCTAAAGACTCCTACAATGAGCAGTTCTTC. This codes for CASGLRGSGAKDSYNEQFF.

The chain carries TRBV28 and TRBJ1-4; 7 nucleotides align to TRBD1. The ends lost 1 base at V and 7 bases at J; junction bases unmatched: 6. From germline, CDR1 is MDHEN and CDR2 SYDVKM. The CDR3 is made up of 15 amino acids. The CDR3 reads CASSLLGQMGEKLFF. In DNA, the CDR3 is TGTGCCAGCAGTTTATTGGGACAGATGGGTGAAAAACTGTTTTTT.

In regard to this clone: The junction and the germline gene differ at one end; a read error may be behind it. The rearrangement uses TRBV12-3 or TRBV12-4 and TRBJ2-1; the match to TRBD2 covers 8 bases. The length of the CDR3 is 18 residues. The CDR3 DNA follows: TGTGCCATCAGTTTACGGGGGGGGTGGGTGACCACTAACAATGAGCAGTTCTTC. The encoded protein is CAISLRGGWVTTNNEQFF.

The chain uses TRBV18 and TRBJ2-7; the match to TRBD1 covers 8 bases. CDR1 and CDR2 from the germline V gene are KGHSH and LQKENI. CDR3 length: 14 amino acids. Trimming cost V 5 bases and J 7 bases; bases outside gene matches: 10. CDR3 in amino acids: CASSADRASGEQYF. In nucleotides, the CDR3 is TGTGCCAGCTCAGCGGACAGGGCATCTGGGGAGCAGTACTTC.

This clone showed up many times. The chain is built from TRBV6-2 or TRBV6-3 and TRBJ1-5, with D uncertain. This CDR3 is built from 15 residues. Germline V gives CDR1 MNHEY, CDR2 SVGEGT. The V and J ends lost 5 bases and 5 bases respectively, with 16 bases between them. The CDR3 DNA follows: TGTGCCAGCAGTGACCTTTACGGGCGAGATCAGCCCCAGCATTTT. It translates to CASSDLYGRDQPQHF.

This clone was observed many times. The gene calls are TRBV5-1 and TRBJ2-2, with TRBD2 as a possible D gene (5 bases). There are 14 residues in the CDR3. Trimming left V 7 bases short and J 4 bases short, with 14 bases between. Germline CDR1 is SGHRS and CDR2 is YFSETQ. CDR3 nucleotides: TGCGCCAGCGGTGCCGGGGATGTCACCGGGGAGCTGTTTTTT. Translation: CASGAGDVTGELFF.

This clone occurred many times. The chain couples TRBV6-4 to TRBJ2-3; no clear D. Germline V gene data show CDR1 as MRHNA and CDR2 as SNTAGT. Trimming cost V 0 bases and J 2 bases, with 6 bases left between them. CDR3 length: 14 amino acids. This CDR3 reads CASSDSSDTDTQYF. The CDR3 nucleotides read TGTGCCAGCAGTGACTCGAGTGACACAGATACGCAGTATTTT.

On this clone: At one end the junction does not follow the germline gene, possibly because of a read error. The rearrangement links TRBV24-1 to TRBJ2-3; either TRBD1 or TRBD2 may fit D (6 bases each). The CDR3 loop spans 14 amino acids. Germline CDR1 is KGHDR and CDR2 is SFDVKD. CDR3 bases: TGTGCCACCAGTGTCGCAGGGGAGGAAGATAGGCAGTATTTT. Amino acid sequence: CATSVAGEEDRQYF.

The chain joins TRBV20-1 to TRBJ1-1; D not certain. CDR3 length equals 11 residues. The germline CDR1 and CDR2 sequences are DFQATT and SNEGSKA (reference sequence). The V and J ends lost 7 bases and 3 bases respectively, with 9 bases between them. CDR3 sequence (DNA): TGCAGTGTTACAATTGACACTGAAGCTTTCTTT. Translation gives CSVTIDTEAFF.

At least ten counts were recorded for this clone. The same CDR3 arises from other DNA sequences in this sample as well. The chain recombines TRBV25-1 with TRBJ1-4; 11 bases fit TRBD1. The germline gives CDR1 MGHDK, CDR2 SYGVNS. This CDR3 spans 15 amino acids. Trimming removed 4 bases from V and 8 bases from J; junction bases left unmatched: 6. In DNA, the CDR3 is TGTGCCAGCAGTGTCGCCGGGACAGGGGGGGAAAAACTGTTTTTT. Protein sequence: CASSVAGTGGEKLFF.

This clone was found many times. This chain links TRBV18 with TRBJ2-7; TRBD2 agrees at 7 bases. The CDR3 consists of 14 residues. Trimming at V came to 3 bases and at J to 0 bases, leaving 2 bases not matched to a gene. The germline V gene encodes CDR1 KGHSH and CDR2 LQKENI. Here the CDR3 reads CASSPPSGSYEQYF. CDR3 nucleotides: TGTGCCAGCTCACCGCCTAGCGGCTCCTACGAGCAGTACTTC.